Listed below are T cell receptor beta chains from one sample, sequenced in a study of chemoradiotherapy in HPV16-positive cancers. Only in-frame clones appear in the TCRdb table, and some are missing; sequencing was by immunoSEQ multiplex PCR. The sample has about 1,000 clones, under 90% seen once. Sample: tumor tissue, taken from a patient who underwent chemoradiotherapy. The receptor set was obtained from a human donor with HPV-associated anogenital cancer. The CDR3 runs from the conserved cysteine through the conserved F or W. Fields, in order: D gene, clone size, V gene, J gene, CDR3 DNA, CDR3 protein. The D gene is left open where the match is weak. Expanded clones are given a class, and other clones once, few, many or no size at all.

d_gene: -; abundance: -; v_gene: TRBV15; j_gene: TRBJ2-1; CDR3nt: TGTGCCACCAGCAGAGCCTTCAATGAGCAGTTCTTC; CDR3aa: CATSRAFNEQFF
d_gene: -; abundance: -; v_gene: TRBV6-6; j_gene: TRBJ1-6; CDR3nt: TGTGCCATAACGTCCCGCTCCTATAATTCACCCCTCCACTTT; CDR3aa: CAITSRSYNSPLHF
d_gene: TRBD1; abundance: -; v_gene: TRBV2; j_gene: TRBJ2-3; CDR3nt: TGTGCCATACAGACCGGACAGGACACAGATACGCAGTATTTT; CDR3aa: CAIQTGQDTDTQYF
d_gene: TRBD1; abundance: -; v_gene: TRBV4-3; j_gene: TRBJ1-2; CDR3nt: TGCGCCAGCAGCCAACCTTCGGGGGGCCAGGGGGCGAACTATGGCTACACCTTC; CDR3aa: CASSQPSGGQGANYGYTF
d_gene: -; abundance: -; v_gene: TRBV7-2; j_gene: TRBJ1-1; CDR3nt: TGTGCCAGCAGCTTAGGGACAGATAACACTGAAGCTTTCTTT; CDR3aa: CASSLGTDNTEAFF
d_gene: -; abundance: -; v_gene: TRBV7-3; j_gene: TRBJ2-3; CDR3nt: TGTGCCAGCAGCTTAGAGGCGGGACCCACAGATACGCAGTATTTT; CDR3aa: CASSLEAGPTDTQYF
d_gene: TRBD1; abundance: -; v_gene: TRBV2; j_gene: TRBJ1-3; CDR3nt: TGTGCCACCCGGGGACAGTCTGGAAACACCATATATTTT; CDR3aa: CATRGQSGNTIYF
d_gene: TRBD2; abundance: -; v_gene: TRBV11-2; j_gene: TRBJ2-3; CDR3nt: TGTGCCAGCAGCGCGGTAGGGACTAGCGGGGTAGATACGCAGTATTTT; CDR3aa: CASSAVGTSGVDTQYF
d_gene: TRBD1; abundance: -; v_gene: TRBV6-5; j_gene: TRBJ1-1; CDR3nt: TGTGCCAGCAGTAAAGACAGGGCTGACACTGAAGCTTTCTTT; CDR3aa: CASSKDRADTEAFF
d_gene: -; abundance: few; v_gene: TRBV6-1; j_gene: TRBJ1-5; CDR3nt: TGTGCCAGCAGTGACGGGGGCAATCAGCCCCAGCATTTT; CDR3aa: CASSDGGNQPQHF
d_gene: -; abundance: -; v_gene: TRBV4-3; j_gene: TRBJ2-7; CDR3nt: TGCGCCAGCAGCCAAGACGCAGGAAGCTACGAGCAGTACTTC; CDR3aa: CASSQDAGSYEQYF
d_gene: -; abundance: large; v_gene: TRBV10-3; j_gene: TRBJ1-2; CDR3nt: TGTGCCATCAGCTACCGGGCGCATGGCTACACCTTC; CDR3aa: CAISYRAHGYTF
d_gene: -; abundance: -; v_gene: TRBV7-8; j_gene: TRBJ2-3; CDR3nt: TGTGCCAGCAGCTTATCAGGATTGCAGTATTTT; CDR3aa: CASSLSGLQYF
d_gene: TRBD2; abundance: -; v_gene: TRBV6-1; j_gene: TRBJ2-3; CDR3nt: TGTGCCAGCAGTGGGCGGCGGGGGGCCGCTAGCACAGATACGCAGTATTTT; CDR3aa: CASSGRRGAASTDTQYF